The rows below give T cell receptor beta chains drawn from one sample of a study of T-cell reconstitution after alpha-beta-depleted transplantation in children. Each CDR3 protein gets one entry after TCRdb re-called the PCR reads with MiXCR. This sample carries hundreds of thousands of distinct CDR3 sequences, around 13% of them seen once, and the ten largest clones take 0.65% to 0.9%. The sequences come from PBMCs, collected before TCRalphabeta/CD19-depleted stem cell transplant. These receptors originate from a girl aged 2-9 years with congenital amegakaryocytic thrombocytopenia, due to receive a stem cell transplant. The CDR3 runs from the conserved cysteine through the conserved F or W. D genes are given only for firm matches. Only part of the rows carry a size: once, few, many, or a class if the clone is expanded.

V,D,size,J,DNA,CDR3
TRBV7-2,TRBD1,few,TRBJ1-2,TGTGCCAGCAGCTCACCGACAGGGAATGGCTACACCTTC,CASSSPTGNGYTF
TRBV20-1,.,many,TRBJ2-1,TGCAGTGCTAGCTCGGGGGACTTTTACAATGAGCAGTTCTTC,CSASSGDFYNEQFF
TRBV28,TRBD2,.,TRBJ2-6,TGTGCCAGCAGTTTAAGTGGACTAGCGGGATTTGGGGCCAACGACCTGACTTTC,CASSLSGLAGFGANDLTF
TRBV27,.,many,TRBJ1-5,TGTGCCAGCAGTCTACGGGACCCCGAGGATACGCAGCATTTT,CASSLRDPEDTQHF
TRBV20-1,TRBD2,many,TRBJ2-1,TGCAGTGCTAGAGATCTCGCTAGCGGAGGCTACAATGAGCAGTTCTTC,CSARDLASGGYNEQFF
TRBV10-3,TRBD1,many,TRBJ1-2,TGTGCCATCAGTCAGGGGGCGCATGATGGCTACACCTTC,CAISQGAHDGYTF
TRBV2,TRBD1,few,TRBJ1-5,TGTGCCAGCAGTGCAAGGACAGGGGGCGATCAGCCCCAGCATTTT,CASSARTGGDQPQHF
TRBV20-1,.,many,TRBJ2-1,TGCAGTGCTAGAGATAGGCATGAGCAGTTCTTC,CSARDRHEQFF
TRBV28,.,.,TRBJ2-7,TGTGCCAGCATCTCCGCCCAGGGTTCATCCTACGAGCAGTACTTC,CASISAQGSSYEQYF
TRBV30,.,few,TRBJ1-1,TGTGCCTGGAGTACAGGGTTAATGAACACTGAAGCTTTCTTT,CAWSTGLMNTEAFF